This record covers a single T cell receptor beta chain. A single count supports this clone. Its binding antigen is unknown. No base-level quality is on record; no much larger clone is a single base apart. The source of the sample is a study of blood T cell repertoires in COVID-19 (TCRdb year 2020). Turning to the overall study: The collaborator samples originated in the United States, Italy and Spain and spanned the acute and convalescent phases of COVID-19. The material from the prospective study consisted of cDNA or gDNA derived from T cells, B-cell-depleted T cells, or PBMCs. Subjects who had been exposed to COVID-19, were actively infected with it, or had recovered from it provided the deeply sampled blood TCRbeta repertoires that made up the dataset. The repertoires were released in a freely available public database intended as a resource for research on the immune response to SARS-CoV-2. Samples came from the ongoing ImmuneRACE study (first 160 participants) plus 1,254 subjects from 6 global collaborators. Nearly every sample came with metadata listing a de-identified subject ID, COVID-19 status, age in years and sex. Where available, HLA class I and class II types were taken from metadata supplied by the sample provider and were not determined by assay-based typing. On the study overall, not on this receptor specifically: The quantity of clinical and demographic metadata differed by source and by participant and was supplied without curation.

Collaborating institutions collected whole blood in K2EDTA tubes following their own protocols. Collaborator samples were shipped for TCRbeta analysis as frozen whole blood, isolated PBMCs, or DNA extracted from either sample type. TCRbeta CDR3 regions were amplified from genomic DNA using the immunoSEQ Assay, a bias-controlled multiplex PCR. The original pipeline was this. Nucleated cell counts per sample were estimated from amplification of reference gene primers within the assay. Sequence reads were collapsed and filtered to measure the absolute abundance of every unique TCRbeta CDR3 rearrangement. For each sample, productive Simpson clonality was calculated as the square root of Simpson's diversity index over productive rearrangements. The immuneACCESS repertoire file appears here via TCRdb, limited to in-frame rearrangements. These files lack a portion of the clones; in checked studies, under half of the deficit traces to unresolved V genes, and the cause of the others is not known. V and J calls and clone size are as listed in that table; D and trimming were resolved from the DNA. This sample has about 80,000 clones in its table, and approximately 80% of those were observed once. Roughly 9% of the sample goes to the ten largest clones.

According to the germline V gene (reference sequence), CDR1 reads SEHNR and CDR2 reads FQNEAQ. From the cysteine up to the phenylalanine, the CDR3 has a length of 14 residues. Of all the DNA, just the CDR3 is kept, 42 bases in frame from base 1. Trimming takes 2 bases from V and 4 bases from J, and the germline ends sit 11 bases apart. The rearranged segments are TRBV7-9 and TRBJ1-2, with no D gene named confidently. The sequence was collected from a human donor in a cohort sampled during active COVID-19. The source material was peripheral blood. The CDR3: CASSLSATPYGYTF. In nucleotides, the sequence is TGTGCCAGCAGCTTATCCGCCACACCCTATGGCTACACCTTC.